This entry lists 17 T cell receptor beta chains sequenced from one sample in a study of blood T cell repertoires in COVID-19. TCRdb keeps only in-frame clones here, not all; method: immunoSEQ multiplex PCR. The sample records about 72,000 clones, approximately 85% being singletons. Material for sequencing was peripheral blood. The receptor set was obtained from a woman of 80 years or more with active or convalescent COVID-19.

The chain recombines TRBV4-1 with TRBJ2-3; TRBD2 might be the D (6 bases). Germline assignment: CDR1 MGHRA and CDR2 YSYEKL. V lost 3 bases to trimming and J lost 3 bases, with 10 bases between them. The CDR3 length is 14 residues. The CDR3 DNA follows: TGCGCCAGCAGCCAGGAGGGACCAACAGATACGCAGTATTTT. Protein: CASSQEGPTDTQYF.

The CDR3 sequence is CASSPDGRGGYTF. CDR3 sequence (DNA): TGTGCCAGCTCACCTGATGGCAGGGGAGGCTACACCTTC. The genes are TRBV18 and TRBJ1-2; a weak D match, TRBD1 (6 bases). In germline, CDR1 is KGHSH, CDR2 LQKENI. V was shortened by 3 bases and J by 8 bases, with 13 bases between the two germline ends. This CDR3 has 13 residues.

The V and J genes are TRBV25-1 and TRBJ1-1; D is perhaps TRBD1 (5 bases). The CDR3 has 14 amino acids. Per germline, CDR1 MGHDK and CDR2 SYGVNS. Trimming cost V 1 base and J 4 bases, with 10 bases left between them. CDR3 DNA: TGTGCCAGCAGTGAATGGGGCTCAGGCACTGAAGCTTTCTTT. Translated, it gives CASSEWGSGTEAFF.

This clone appeared a few times. This CDR3 reads CASSRDRVETQYF. In DNA form, the CDR3 reads TGTGCCAGCAGCCGGGACAGGGTGGAGACCCAGTACTTC. The chain has TRBV3-1 (or the pseudogene TRBV3-2) and TRBJ2-5, with 9 nucleotides matching TRBD1. J lost 5 bases, V lost 4 bases, and 2 bases had no gene match. The CDR3 has 13 residues. Germline-derived CDR1 and CDR2 are LGHDT and YNNKEL (reference sequence).

Only one count was recorded for this clone. V usage is TRBV20-1 and J usage is TRBJ1-2; D unresolved. The CDR3 sequence is 9 residues long. Germline V gene data show CDR1 as DFQATT and CDR2 as SNEGSKA (reference sequence). Deletions cut 6 bases from V and 5 bases from J, with 4 bases between. The CDR3 sequence: CSAIYGYTF. CDR3 sequence (DNA): TGCAGTGCCATTTATGGCTACACCTTC.

This sequence joins TRBV7-2 and TRBJ1-1; maybe TRBD1 (6 bases). CDR1 SGHTA and CDR2 FQGNSA come from the germline V gene. V shed 5 bases and J shed 6 bases, with 16 bases lying between them. This CDR3 is 14 amino acids long. The CDR3 loop is CASSPSGGWAEAFF. CDR3 nucleotide sequence: TGTGCCAGCAGCCCCTCGGGGGGCTGGGCTGAAGCTTTCTTT. Using reference TRBV7-2 and TRBJ1-1 for the parts outside the CDR3, the full variable domain is GAGVSQSPSNKVTEKGKDVELRCDPISGHTALYWYRQSLGQGLEFLIYFQGNSAPDKSGLPSDRFSAERTGGSVSTLTIQRTQQEDSAVYLCASSPSGGWAEAFFGQGTRLTVV.

This chain links TRBV30 with TRBJ1-1, with D possibly being TRBD1 (5 bases). CDR3 length: 12 amino acids. CDR1 and CDR2 from the germline V gene are GTSNPN and SVGIG (reference sequence). Trimming removed 4 bases at V and 12 bases at J, with 18 bases between. The CDR3: CAWIGGRGVTFF. In nucleotides, the CDR3 is TGTGCCTGGATCGGAGGCCGGGGGGTTACTTTCTTT.

This clone has only one observation. This chain links TRBV25-1 with TRBJ2-5; no definite D call. This CDR3 has 15 amino acids. V was clipped by 1 base and J by 1 base, with 10 bases between them. CDR1 is MGHDK and CDR2 is SYGVNS in the germline V gene. The CDR3 sequence is CASSELTVLQETQYF. CDR3 in DNA: TGTGCCAGCAGTGAATTAACAGTACTCCAAGAGACCCAGTACTTC. The whole variable domain, filled in from reference TRBV25-1 and TRBJ2-5, reads EADIYQTPRYLVIGTGKKITLECSQTMGHDKMYWYQQDPGMELHLIHYSYGVNSTEKGDLSSESTVSRIRTEHFPLTLESARPSHTSQYLCASSELTVLQETQYFGPGTRLLVL.

The rearrangement uses TRBV27 and TRBJ1-6, with a tentative D call TRBD1 (6 bases). Trimming left V 0 bases short and J 8 bases short, with 17 bases between. The germline V gene has CDR1 MNHEY and CDR2 SMNVEV (reference sequence). CDR3 length equals 17 residues. The CDR3 sequence is CASSLSRAGEGYSPLHF. Written as DNA, the CDR3 is TGTGCCAGCAGTTTATCGAGGGCAGGGGAGGGATATTCACCCCTCCACTTT.

This clone was counted a few times. The chain recombines TRBV7-8 with TRBJ2-7; D is perhaps TRBD1 (5 bases). The CDR3 contains 13 residues. CDR1 is SGHVS, CDR2 FQNEAQ, per germline. V lost 4 bases and J lost 2, with 9 bases in between. The CDR3 protein is CASSSPGTYEQYF. The CDR3 DNA sequence: TGTGCCAGCAGCTCGCCAGGGACCTACGAGCAGTACTTC.

The chain combines TRBV18 with TRBJ2-5; 7 bases align to TRBD1. The CDR3 contains 13 residues. The V gene end was trimmed by 2 bases and the J gene end by 3 bases; junction bases not matched to a gene: 0. CDR1 is KGHSH, CDR2 LQKENI, per germline. CDR3 DNA sequence: TGTGCCAGCTCACCAGGACAGGAAGAGACCCAGTACTTC. It codes for CASSPGQEETQYF.

This clone was detected once. The gene calls are TRBV5-6 and TRBJ2-2; 10 bases are shared with TRBD2. CDR1 SGHDT and CDR2 YYEEEE come from the germline V gene. V lost 1 base, J lost 0 bases, and 9 bases stayed unmatched. This CDR3 is 19 amino acids long. The CDR3, as DNA: TGTGCCAGCAGCTTGTGGGCCGCTAGCGGGGGTACGAACACCGGGGAGCTGTTTTTT. It encodes CASSLWAASGGTNTGELFF.

The chain recombines TRBV15 with TRBJ2-7, with 7 bases that match TRBD1. CDR3 size: 15 residues. Trimming removed 3 bases from V and 5 bases from J; junction bases left unmatched: 10. Germline loops: CDR1 LNHNV, CDR2 YYDKDF (reference sequence). This CDR3 reads CATSSLDRVEDEQYF. The CDR3 coding sequence is TGTGCCACCAGCAGTCTAGACAGGGTCGAGGACGAGCAGTACTTC.

This clone was observed a handful of times. The genes are TRBV2 and TRBJ1-1; D not resolved. V was clipped by 7 bases and J by 4 bases, with 13 bases between them. Germline V gene lookup returns CDR1 SNHLY and CDR2 FYNNEI. This CDR3 region has 13 residues. CDR3 DNA: TGTGCCAGCAAACCCCGGGGAGGCACTGAAGCTTTCTTT. This codes for CASKPRGGTEAFF.

A word on this clone: Mismatch with germline at one junction end may stem from a read error. The J gene is TRBJ2-2, the V gene TRBV7-7; perhaps TRBD1 as D (6 bases). CDR1 and CDR2 (germline): SSHAT, FNYEAQ (reference sequence). There are 15 residues in the CDR3. The CDR3 DNA sequence: TGTGCTAGCAGCTTAGTGGACAGAAACACCGGGGAGCTGTTTTTT. This codes for CASSLVDRNTGELFF.

The chain carries TRBV9 and TRBJ2-7; 7 bases agree with TRBD1. The ends lost 4 bases at V and 9 bases at J; junction bases unmatched: 13. This CDR3 is 14 amino acids long. Looked up from germline, CDR1 is SGDLS and CDR2 is YYNGEE. CDR3 residues: CASSRGDSYDGQYF. The CDR3 bases are TGTGCCAGCAGCAGAGGGGACAGCTACGATGGGCAGTACTTC.

The chain couples TRBV9 to TRBJ2-3, with a tentative D call TRBD2 (6 bases). In germline, CDR1 is SGDLS, CDR2 YYNGEE. Between the trimmed V and J ends, which lost 0 bases and 2 bases, there was a span of 10 bases. This CDR3 is built from 15 residues. The CDR3 reads CASSVGGRITDTQYF. The CDR3 nucleotides are TGTGCCAGCAGCGTAGGGGGGAGGATCACAGATACGCAGTATTTT.